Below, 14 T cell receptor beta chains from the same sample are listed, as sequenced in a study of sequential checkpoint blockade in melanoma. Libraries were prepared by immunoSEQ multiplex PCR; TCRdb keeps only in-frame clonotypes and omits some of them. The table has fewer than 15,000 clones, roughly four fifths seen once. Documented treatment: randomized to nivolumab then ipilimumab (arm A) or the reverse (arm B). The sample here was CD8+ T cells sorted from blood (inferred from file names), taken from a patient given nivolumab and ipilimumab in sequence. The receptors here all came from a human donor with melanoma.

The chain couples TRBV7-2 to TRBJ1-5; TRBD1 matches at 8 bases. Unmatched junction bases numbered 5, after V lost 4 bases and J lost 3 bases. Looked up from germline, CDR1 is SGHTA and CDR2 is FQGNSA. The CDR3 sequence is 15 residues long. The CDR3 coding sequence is TGTGCCAGCAGCTGGGGACAGGCCCTCAATCAGCCCCAGCATTTT. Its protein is CASSWGQALNQPQHF.

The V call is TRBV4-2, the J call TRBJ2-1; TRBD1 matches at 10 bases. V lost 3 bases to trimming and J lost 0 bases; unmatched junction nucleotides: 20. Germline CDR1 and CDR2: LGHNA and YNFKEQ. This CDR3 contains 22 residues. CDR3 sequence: CASSQPGQGLAPSASSYNEQFF. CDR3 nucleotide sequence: TGTGCCAGCAGCCAGCCGGGACAGGGGTTAGCGCCTAGCGCAAGCTCCTACAATGAGCAGTTCTTC.

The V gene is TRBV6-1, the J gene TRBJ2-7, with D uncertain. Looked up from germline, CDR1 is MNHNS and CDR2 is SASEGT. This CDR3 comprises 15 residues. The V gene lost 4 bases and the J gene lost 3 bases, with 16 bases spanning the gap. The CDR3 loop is CASSGNSYMYYEQYF. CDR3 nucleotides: TGTGCCAGCAGTGGAAACAGTTATATGTACTACGAGCAGTACTTC.

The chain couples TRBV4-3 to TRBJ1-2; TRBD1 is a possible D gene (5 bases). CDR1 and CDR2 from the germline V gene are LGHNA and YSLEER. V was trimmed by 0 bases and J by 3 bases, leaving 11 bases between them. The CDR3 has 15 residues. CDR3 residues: CASSQDTPGYYGYTF. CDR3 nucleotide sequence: TGCGCCAGCAGCCAAGATACGCCAGGGTACTATGGCTACACCTTC.

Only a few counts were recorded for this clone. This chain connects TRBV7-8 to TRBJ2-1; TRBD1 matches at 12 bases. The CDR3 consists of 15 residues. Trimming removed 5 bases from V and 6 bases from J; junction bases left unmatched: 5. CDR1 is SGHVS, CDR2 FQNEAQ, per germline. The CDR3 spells CASSPSGQGANEQFF. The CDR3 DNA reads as TGTGCCAGCAGCCCCTCGGGACAGGGGGCCAATGAGCAGTTCTTC.

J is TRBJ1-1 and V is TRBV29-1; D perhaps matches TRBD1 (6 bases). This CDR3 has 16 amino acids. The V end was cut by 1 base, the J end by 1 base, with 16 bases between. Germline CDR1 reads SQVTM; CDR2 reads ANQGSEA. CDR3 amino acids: CSVEGRHRDGNTEAFF. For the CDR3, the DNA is TGCAGCGTTGAAGGGAGACACAGGGACGGGAACACTGAAGCTTTCTTT.

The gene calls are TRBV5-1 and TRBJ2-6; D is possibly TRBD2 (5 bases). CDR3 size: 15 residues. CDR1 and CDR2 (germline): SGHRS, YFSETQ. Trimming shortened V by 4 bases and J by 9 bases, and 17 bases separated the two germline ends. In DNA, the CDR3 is TGCGCCAGCAGCCTAGGTCGGCGGGTGGACAACGTCCTGACTTTC. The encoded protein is CASSLGRRVDNVLTF.

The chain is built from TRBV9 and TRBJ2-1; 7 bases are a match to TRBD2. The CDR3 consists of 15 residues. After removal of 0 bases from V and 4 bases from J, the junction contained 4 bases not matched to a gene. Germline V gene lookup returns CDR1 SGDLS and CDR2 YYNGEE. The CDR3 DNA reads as TGTGCCAGCAGCGTAGGTGGTAGCGGGTACAATGAGCAGTTCTTC. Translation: CASSVGGSGYNEQFF.

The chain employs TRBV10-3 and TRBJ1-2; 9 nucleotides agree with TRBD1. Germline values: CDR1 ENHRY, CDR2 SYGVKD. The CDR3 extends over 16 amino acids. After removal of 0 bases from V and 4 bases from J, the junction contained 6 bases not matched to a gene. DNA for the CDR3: TGTGCCATCAGTGAGTCGGGACAGGGAGTTTTCTATGGCTACACCTTC. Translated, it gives CAISESGQGVFYGYTF.

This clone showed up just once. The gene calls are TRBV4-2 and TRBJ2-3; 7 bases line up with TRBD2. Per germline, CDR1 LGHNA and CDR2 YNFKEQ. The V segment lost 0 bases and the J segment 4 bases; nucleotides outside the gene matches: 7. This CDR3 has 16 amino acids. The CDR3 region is CASSQDGTGGPDTQYF. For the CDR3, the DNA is TGTGCCAGCAGCCAAGATGGGACGGGGGGTCCAGATACGCAGTATTTT.

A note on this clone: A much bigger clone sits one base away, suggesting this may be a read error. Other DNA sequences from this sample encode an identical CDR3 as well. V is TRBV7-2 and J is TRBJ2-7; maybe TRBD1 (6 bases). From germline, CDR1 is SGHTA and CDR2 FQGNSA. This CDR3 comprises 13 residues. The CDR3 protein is CASSQQGPYEQYF. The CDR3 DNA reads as TGCGCCAGCAGTCAACAGGGTCCCTACGAGCAGTACTTC.

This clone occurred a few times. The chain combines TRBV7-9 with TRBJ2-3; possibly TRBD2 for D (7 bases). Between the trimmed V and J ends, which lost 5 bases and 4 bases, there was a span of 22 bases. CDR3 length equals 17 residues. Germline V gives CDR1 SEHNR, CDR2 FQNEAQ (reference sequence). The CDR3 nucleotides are TGTGCCAGCAGCGCTAAGGCGCGGGGGCCAAATGCAGATACGCAGTATTTT. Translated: CASSAKARGPNADTQYF.

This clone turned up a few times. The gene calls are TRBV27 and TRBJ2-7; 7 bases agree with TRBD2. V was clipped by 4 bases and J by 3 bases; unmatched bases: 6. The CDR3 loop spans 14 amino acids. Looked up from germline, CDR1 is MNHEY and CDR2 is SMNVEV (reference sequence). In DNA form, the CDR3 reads TGTGCCAGCAGTTGGGAGGGGAAGTTCTACGAGCAGTACTTC. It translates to CASSWEGKFYEQYF.

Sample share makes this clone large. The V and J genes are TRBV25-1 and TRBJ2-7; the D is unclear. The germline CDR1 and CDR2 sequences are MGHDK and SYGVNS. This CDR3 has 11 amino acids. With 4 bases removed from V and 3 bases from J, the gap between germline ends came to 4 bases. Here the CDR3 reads CASSVDYEQYF. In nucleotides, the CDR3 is TGTGCCAGCAGTGTAGACTACGAGCAGTACTTC.